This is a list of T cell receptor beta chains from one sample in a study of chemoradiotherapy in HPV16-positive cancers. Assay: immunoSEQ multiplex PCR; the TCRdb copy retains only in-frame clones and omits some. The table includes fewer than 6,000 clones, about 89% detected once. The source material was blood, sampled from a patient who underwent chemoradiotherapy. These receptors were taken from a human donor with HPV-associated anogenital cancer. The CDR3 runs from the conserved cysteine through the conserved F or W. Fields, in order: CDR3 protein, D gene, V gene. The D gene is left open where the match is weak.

CDR3aa: CASSYFLDGEQFF; d_gene: -; v_gene: TRBV6-5
CDR3aa: CASRYTGTGITEAFF; d_gene: TRBD1; v_gene: TRBV6-5
CDR3aa: CASSDVREVGPQHF; d_gene: -; v_gene: TRBV2
CDR3aa: CASSLVRGGTQYF; d_gene: TRBD2; v_gene: TRBV7-8
CDR3aa: CASSLAPQGGNEKLFF; d_gene: TRBD1; v_gene: TRBV5-1
CDR3aa: CASSARDSPSPLHF; d_gene: TRBD1; v_gene: TRBV2
CDR3aa: CAWTGRMNTEAFF; d_gene: -; v_gene: TRBV30
CDR3aa: CSAGLTGELFF; d_gene: -; v_gene: TRBV29-1
CDR3aa: CASSPWSRLGTDTQYF; d_gene: -; v_gene: TRBV11-2
CDR3aa: CAWSVDWRETQYF; d_gene: -; v_gene: TRBV30
CDR3aa: CAWSVREQYF; d_gene: -; v_gene: TRBV30
CDR3aa: CASSLLRERITEAFF; d_gene: -; v_gene: TRBV11-2
CDR3aa: CSTPPRGKAEAFF; d_gene: -; v_gene: TRBV29-1
CDR3aa: CASSPSGTGELFF; d_gene: -; v_gene: TRBV7-9
CDR3aa: CASELAGNGETQYF; d_gene: TRBD2; v_gene: TRBV6-1
CDR3aa: CATSRVKVTSGTEQFF; d_gene: TRBD2; v_gene: TRBV15
CDR3aa: CASSFGQGGNEQYF; d_gene: TRBD1; v_gene: TRBV7-8
CDR3aa: CASKVEGEGKTQYF; d_gene: TRBD2; v_gene: TRBV2
CDR3aa: CASSPLTSQETQYF; d_gene: -; v_gene: TRBV18
CDR3aa: CASSWGGGASSGVPGELFF; d_gene: TRBD2; v_gene: TRBV5-4
CDR3aa: CSVEDPVVSSYNEQFF; d_gene: -; v_gene: TRBV29-1
CDR3aa: CASSLGGERGGQYF; d_gene: TRBD2; v_gene: TRBV7-3
CDR3aa: CSVEDAAGQRYGYTF; d_gene: TRBD1; v_gene: TRBV29-1
CDR3aa: CASSERTGTTNSPLHF; d_gene: -; v_gene: TRBV27
CDR3aa: CASSFSSATLNTGELFF; d_gene: -; v_gene: TRBV5-1
CDR3aa: CASSLDGRANTGELFF; d_gene: -; v_gene: TRBV5-1
CDR3aa: CASNPEEGTGELFF; d_gene: -; v_gene: TRBV19
CDR3aa: CASSLSSRFQGTPSGYTF; d_gene: -; v_gene: TRBV5-1
CDR3aa: CASSVLQSLNTEAFF; d_gene: -; v_gene: TRBV6-6
CDR3aa: CASTEGRASGELFF; d_gene: TRBD2; v_gene: TRBV27
CDR3aa: CASSVESAGELFF; d_gene: -; v_gene: TRBV9
CDR3aa: CASSPQGLGPDTQYF; d_gene: -; v_gene: TRBV28
CDR3aa: CASSEAGTGASEQYF; d_gene: TRBD1; v_gene: TRBV6-1
CDR3aa: CASSQGPRDDNEQFF; d_gene: -; v_gene: TRBV4-3
CDR3aa: CASTTGTEAGELFF; d_gene: -; v_gene: TRBV6-1
CDR3aa: CASSVQTNTGELFF; d_gene: -; v_gene: TRBV6-4
CDR3aa: CASIKVLGSPLHF; d_gene: -; v_gene: TRBV2
CDR3aa: CASSYGTGQETQYF; d_gene: TRBD1; v_gene: TRBV6-5
CDR3aa: CASSRGLAGEVTGELFF; d_gene: TRBD2; v_gene: TRBV18
CDR3aa: CASSPVAIGQYF; d_gene: -; v_gene: TRBV7-9
CDR3aa: CASSPGQGGYNEQFF; d_gene: -; v_gene: TRBV4-2
CDR3aa: CAISPDTTGNTIYF; d_gene: -; v_gene: TRBV10-3
CDR3aa: CASSRYYSGANVLTF; d_gene: -; v_gene: TRBV5-8
CDR3aa: CASSHPGLQYF; d_gene: -; v_gene: TRBV7-9
CDR3aa: CAIIRRMGQPDYSANYGYTF; d_gene: -; v_gene: TRBV21-1
CDR3aa: CASNSGPGTSTYEQYF; d_gene: -; v_gene: TRBV5-1
CDR3aa: CASSARTGLQETQYF; d_gene: -; v_gene: TRBV7-9
CDR3aa: CASSELGDYREKLFF; d_gene: -; v_gene: TRBV25-1
CDR3aa: CASSSRLAGNTGELFF; d_gene: TRBD2; v_gene: TRBV11-2
CDR3aa: CASSFPNLNTEAFF; d_gene: -; v_gene: TRBV5-1
CDR3aa: CASSQGQETSYEQYF; d_gene: TRBD1; v_gene: TRBV19
CDR3aa: CASSNPSSYNSPLHF; d_gene: -; v_gene: TRBV19
CDR3aa: CASRPNTGEGEQYF; d_gene: TRBD1; v_gene: TRBV5-1
CDR3aa: CASSEGGPSGANVLTF; d_gene: -; v_gene: TRBV2